This record looks at one TCR beta chain sequence and its context. Its antigen is currently unknown. Assay: immunoSEQ multiplex PCR; the TCRdb copy retains only in-frame clones and omits some. The sample has 200,000 to 250,000 clones; about 94% are singletons. The sample comes from a study of T cell responses to AZD1222 COVID-19 vaccine. Germline CDR1 reads GTSNPN; CDR2 reads SVGIG (reference sequence). Trimming cost V 5 bases and J 4 bases, with 6 bases left between them. The CDR3 is 12 residues long. General study points: The peak T cell response came first, and repertoires were sampled only after it. The study identified only a handful of AZD1222 recipients as seropositive at baseline.

The source was peripheral blood, collected 28 days after the second dose of the MenACWY control vaccine. This TCR was sampled from an adult who received the MenACWY meningococcal vaccine as a control. This chain connects TRBV30 to TRBJ1-6; no firm D call. The CDR3 nucleotides read TGTGCCTGGGGAGGGTATAATTCACCCCTCCACTTT. Encoded protein: CAWGGYNSPLHF.